This entry lists 3 T cell receptor beta chains sequenced from one sample in a study of T cells in Graves' hyperthyroidism and ophthalmopathy. RNA transcripts provided the source from which TCR beta CDR3 regions were amplified. Researchers ran a first-round RT-PCR on the TCR CDR3 using the HTBI primer set. Each CDR3 protein is one row after TCRdb ran MiXCR on the multiplex PCR reads. The sample lists a few hundred thousand distinct CDR3 sequences, 15% to 17% occurring once. The material sequenced was blood. These receptors were collected from a woman in her 30s with Graves' hyperthyroidism.

V and J are TRBV20-1 and TRBJ2-7; 9 nucleotides match TRBD1. This CDR3 region has 13 residues. CDR1 is DFQATT, CDR2 SNEGSKA, per germline (reference sequence). With 4 bases clipped from V and 5 bases from J, the junction kept 6 bases outside the gene matches. CDR3: CSATRDRVDEQYF. DNA of the CDR3: TGCAGTGCTACGAGGGACAGGGTCGACGAGCAGTACTTC.

This clonotype showed up many times. The V gene is TRBV3-1, the J gene TRBJ2-1; 8 nucleotides line up with TRBD2. J lost 8 bases, V lost 8 bases, and 8 bases had no gene match. CDR1 is LGHDT and CDR2 is YNNKEL in the germline V gene (reference sequence). CDR3 length: 13 residues. The CDR3 DNA is TGTGCCAGCCGGGGGGGGACTTGGGATGAGCAGTTCTTC. It specifies CASRGGTWDEQFF.

With respect to this clonotype: This may stem from a read error, because a much larger clone lies one nucleotide away. The chain carries TRBV24-1 and TRBJ1-5; D remains ambiguous. Germline CDR1 KGHDR, CDR2 SFDVKD. This CDR3 is 14 amino acids long. The CDR3 DNA follows: TGTGCCACCAGTCCGGAGGCCTACAATCAGCTCCAGCATTTT. It specifies CATSPEAYNQLQHF.